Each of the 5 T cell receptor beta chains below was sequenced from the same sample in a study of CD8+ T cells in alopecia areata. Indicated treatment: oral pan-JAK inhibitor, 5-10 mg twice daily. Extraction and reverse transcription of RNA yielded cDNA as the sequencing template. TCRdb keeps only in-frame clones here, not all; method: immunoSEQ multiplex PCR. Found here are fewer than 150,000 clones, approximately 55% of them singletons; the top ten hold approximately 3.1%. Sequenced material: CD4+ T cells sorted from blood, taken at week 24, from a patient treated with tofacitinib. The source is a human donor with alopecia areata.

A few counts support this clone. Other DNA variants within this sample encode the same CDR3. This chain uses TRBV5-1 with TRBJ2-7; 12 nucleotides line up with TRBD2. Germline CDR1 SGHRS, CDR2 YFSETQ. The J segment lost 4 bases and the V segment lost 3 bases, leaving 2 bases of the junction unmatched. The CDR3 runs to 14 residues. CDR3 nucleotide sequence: TGCGCCAGCAGCTCCGGGACTAGCGGGTACGAGCAGTACTTC. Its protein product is CASSSGTSGYEQYF.

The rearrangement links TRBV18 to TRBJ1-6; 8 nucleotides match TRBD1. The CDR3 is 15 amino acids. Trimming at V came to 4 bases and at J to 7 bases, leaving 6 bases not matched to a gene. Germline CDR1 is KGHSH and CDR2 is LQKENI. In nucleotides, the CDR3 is TGTGCCAGCTCACGAGACAGGGGTTACAATTCACCCCTCCACTTT. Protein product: CASSRDRGYNSPLHF.

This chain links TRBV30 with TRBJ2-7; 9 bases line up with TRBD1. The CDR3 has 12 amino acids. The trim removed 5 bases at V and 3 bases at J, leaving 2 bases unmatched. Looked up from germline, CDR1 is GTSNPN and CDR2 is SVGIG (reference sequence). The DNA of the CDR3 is TGTGCCTGGGGGACAGGGTTCTACGAGCAGTACTTC. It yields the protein CAWGTGFYEQYF.

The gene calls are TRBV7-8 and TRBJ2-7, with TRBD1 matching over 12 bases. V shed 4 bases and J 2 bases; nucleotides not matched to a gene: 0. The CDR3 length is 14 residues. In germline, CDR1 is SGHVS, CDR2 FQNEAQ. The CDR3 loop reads CASSWDRGPYEQYF. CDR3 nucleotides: TGTGCCAGCAGCTGGGACAGGGGGCCCTACGAGCAGTACTTC.

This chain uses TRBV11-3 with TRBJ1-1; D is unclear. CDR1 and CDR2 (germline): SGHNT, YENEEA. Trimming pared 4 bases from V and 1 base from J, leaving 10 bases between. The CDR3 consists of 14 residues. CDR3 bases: TGTGCCAGCAGCTCTGGTGTCCCGAACACTGAAGCTTTCTTT. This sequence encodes CASSSGVPNTEAFF. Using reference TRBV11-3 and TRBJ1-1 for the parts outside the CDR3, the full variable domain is EAGVVQSPRYKIIEKKQPVAFWCNPISGHNTLYWYLQNLGQGPELLIRYENEEAVDDSQLPKDRFSAERLKGVDSTLKIQPAELGDSAVYLCASSSGVPNTEAFFGQGTRLTVV.